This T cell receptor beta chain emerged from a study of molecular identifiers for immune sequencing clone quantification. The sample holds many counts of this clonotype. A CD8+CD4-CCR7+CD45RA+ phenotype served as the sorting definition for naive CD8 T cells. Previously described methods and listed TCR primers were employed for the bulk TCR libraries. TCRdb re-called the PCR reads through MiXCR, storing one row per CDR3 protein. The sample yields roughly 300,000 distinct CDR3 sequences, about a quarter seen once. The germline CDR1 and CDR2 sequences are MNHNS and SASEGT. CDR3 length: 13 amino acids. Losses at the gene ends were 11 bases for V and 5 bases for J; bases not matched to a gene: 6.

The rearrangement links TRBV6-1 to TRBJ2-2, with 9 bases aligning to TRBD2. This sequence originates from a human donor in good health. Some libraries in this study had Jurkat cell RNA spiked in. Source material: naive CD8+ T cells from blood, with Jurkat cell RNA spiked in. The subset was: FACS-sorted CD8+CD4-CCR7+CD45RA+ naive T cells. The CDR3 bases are TGTGCCTCCGGGACTAGCCTAACCGGGGAGCTGTTTTTT. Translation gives CASGTSLTGELFF.